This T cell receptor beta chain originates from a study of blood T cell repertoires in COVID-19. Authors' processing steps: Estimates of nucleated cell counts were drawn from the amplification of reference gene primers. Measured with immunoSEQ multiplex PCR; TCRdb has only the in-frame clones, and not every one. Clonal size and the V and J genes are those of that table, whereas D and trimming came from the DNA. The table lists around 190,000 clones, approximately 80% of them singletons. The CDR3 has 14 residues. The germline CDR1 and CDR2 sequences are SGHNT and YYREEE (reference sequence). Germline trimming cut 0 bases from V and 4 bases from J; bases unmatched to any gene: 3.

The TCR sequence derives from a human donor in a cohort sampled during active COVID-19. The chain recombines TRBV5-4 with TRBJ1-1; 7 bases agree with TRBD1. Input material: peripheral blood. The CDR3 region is CASSLVPGGTEAFF. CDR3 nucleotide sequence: TGTGCCAGCAGCTTGGTTCCAGGGGGCACTGAAGCTTTCTTT.